This T cell receptor beta chain was recovered during a study of OX40 agonist ivuxolimab in advanced cancers. Study-wide context: Each dose-escalation patient presented with hepatocellular carcinoma, melanoma, renal cell or head and neck cancer. People who had prior anti-PD-1, anti-PD-L1 or anti-CTLA-4 therapy could take part, and roughly 44% had some. General observations from the study: CD4+ and CD8+ blood T cells expanded clonally by week 6 at 0.1 to 3.0 mg/kg. In the 0.1-3.0 mg/kg groups, partial responders showed among the lowest expansion.

Repertoires were generated with immunoSEQ multiplex PCR, while TCRdb's copy carries only in-frame clones and drops some. The data show around 74,000 clones, with 92% seen just once and approximately 0.5% held by the top ten. In regard to this clone: Its antigen is still unknown.

This CDR3 is 15 amino acids long. Germline CDR1 reads SGHNT; CDR2 reads YENEEA. Losses at the gene ends were 5 bases for V and 7 bases for J; bases not matched to a gene: 8. The gene calls are TRBV11-3 and TRBJ2-7; 13 bases agree with TRBD2. This clonotype originated in an adult with an advanced solid tumor such as melanoma, head and neck, liver or kidney cancer. The specimen was CD4+ or CD8+ T cells sorted from blood, collected in a trial of the OX40 agonist ivuxolimab. In DNA form, the CDR3 reads TGTGCCAGCAGCCCCTGGACTAGCGGGAGATGGGAGCAGTACTTC. Amino acids: CASSPWTSGRWEQYF.